This T cell receptor (beta chain) was identified in a study of blood T cell repertoires in COVID-19. On the study more broadly: The United States, Italy and Spain were the sources of the acute and convalescent COVID-19 samples. PBMCs, B-cell-depleted T cells, or T cells provided the cDNA or gDNA that made up the material.

In the authors' methods: For nucleated cells, counts were estimated from reference gene primer amplification. Using immunoSEQ multiplex PCR, the repertoire was profiled, and TCRdb retains in-frame clones only, with some absent. V, J and clone size derive from that table, while D and trimming were established from the DNA sequence. This table holds under 130,000 clones, 89% found once. The J segment lost 1 base and the V segment lost 0 bases, leaving 5 bases of the junction unmatched. CDR3 size: 19 residues. Germline values: CDR1 SGHRS, CDR2 YFSETQ. The chain links TRBV5-1 to TRBJ2-6; 12 bases line up with TRBD2. The sequenced sample was peripheral blood. The TCR comes from a woman at least 80 years old in a cohort sampled during active COVID-19. In nucleotides, the CDR3 is TGCGCCAGCAGCTTGGGCCCACTAGCGGGGGGATCTGGGGCCAACGTCCTGACTTTC. It yields the protein CASSLGPLAGGSGANVLTF.